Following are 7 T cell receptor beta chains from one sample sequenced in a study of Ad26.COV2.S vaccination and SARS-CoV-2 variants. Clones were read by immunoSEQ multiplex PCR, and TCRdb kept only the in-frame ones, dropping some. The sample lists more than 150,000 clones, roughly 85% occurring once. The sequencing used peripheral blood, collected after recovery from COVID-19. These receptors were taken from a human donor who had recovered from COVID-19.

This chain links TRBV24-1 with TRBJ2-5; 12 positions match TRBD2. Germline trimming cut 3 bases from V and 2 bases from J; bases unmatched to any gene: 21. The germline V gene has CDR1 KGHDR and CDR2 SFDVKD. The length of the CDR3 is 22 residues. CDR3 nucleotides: TGTGCCACCAGTGATCTCCGGGACAGGGTGAACCGACTAGCGGGGGATCAAGAGACCCAGTACTTC. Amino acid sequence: CATSDLRDRVNRLAGDQETQYF.

The CDR3 loop is CASSVGAGTNYGYTF. As DNA, the CDR3 is TGTGCCAGCAGCGTGGGTGCAGGGACTAACTATGGCTACACCTTC. The chain couples TRBV7-2 to TRBJ1-2; TRBD1 might be the D (5 bases). Trimming left V 5 bases short and J 0 bases short, with 13 bases between. CDR1 SGHTA and CDR2 FQGNSA come from the germline V gene. CDR3 length equals 15 residues.

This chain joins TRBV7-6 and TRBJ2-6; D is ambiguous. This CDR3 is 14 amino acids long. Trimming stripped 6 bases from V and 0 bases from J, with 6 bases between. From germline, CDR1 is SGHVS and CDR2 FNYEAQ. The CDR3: CASRSDSGANVLTF. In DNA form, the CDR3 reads TGTGCCAGCAGGTCGGACTCTGGGGCCAACGTCCTGACTTTC. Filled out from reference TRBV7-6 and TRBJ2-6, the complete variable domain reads GAGVSQSPRYKVTKRGQDVALRCDPISGHVSLYWYRQALGQGPEFLTYFNYEAQQDKSGLPNDRFSAERPEGSISTLTIQRTEQRDSAMYRCASRSDSGANVLTFGAGSRLTVL.

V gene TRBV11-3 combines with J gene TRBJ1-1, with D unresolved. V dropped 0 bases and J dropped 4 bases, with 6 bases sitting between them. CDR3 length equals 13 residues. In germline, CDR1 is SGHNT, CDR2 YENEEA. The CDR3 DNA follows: TGTGCCAGCAGCTTAGATGGAAGCACTGAAGCTTTCTTT. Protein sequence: CASSLDGSTEAFF. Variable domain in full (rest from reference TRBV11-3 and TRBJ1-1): EAGVVQSPRYKIIEKKQPVAFWCNPISGHNTLYWYLQNLGQGPELLIRYENEEAVDDSQLPKDRFSAERLKGVDSTLKIQPAELGDSAVYLCASSLDGSTEAFFGQGTRLTVV.

The CDR3 region has the DNA TGTGCCAGCAGCGTAGGACAGGCTCCCGGAGCCGGCCCCACTGAAGCTTTCTTT. Protein product: CASSVGQAPGAGPTEAFF. V and J are TRBV9 and TRBJ1-1; weak D call: TRBD1 (6 bases). The CDR3 sequence is 18 residues long. Trimming removed 0 bases at V and 4 bases at J, with 22 bases between. Germline CDR1 is SGDLS and CDR2 is YYNGEE.

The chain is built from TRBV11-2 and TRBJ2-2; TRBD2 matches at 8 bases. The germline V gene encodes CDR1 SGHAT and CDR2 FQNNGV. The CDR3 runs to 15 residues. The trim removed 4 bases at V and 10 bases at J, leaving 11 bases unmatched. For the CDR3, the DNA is TGTGCCAGCAGCTCGTCCGGGACTAGAAATGAGGAGCTGTTTTTT. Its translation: CASSSSGTRNEELFF.

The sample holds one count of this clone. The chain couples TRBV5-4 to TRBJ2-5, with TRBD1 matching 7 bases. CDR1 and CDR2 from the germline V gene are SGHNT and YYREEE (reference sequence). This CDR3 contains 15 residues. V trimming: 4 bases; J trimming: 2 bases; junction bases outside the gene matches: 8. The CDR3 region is CASSQIDRVQETQYF. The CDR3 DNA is TGTGCCAGCAGCCAGATAGACAGGGTTCAAGAGACCCAGTACTTC.